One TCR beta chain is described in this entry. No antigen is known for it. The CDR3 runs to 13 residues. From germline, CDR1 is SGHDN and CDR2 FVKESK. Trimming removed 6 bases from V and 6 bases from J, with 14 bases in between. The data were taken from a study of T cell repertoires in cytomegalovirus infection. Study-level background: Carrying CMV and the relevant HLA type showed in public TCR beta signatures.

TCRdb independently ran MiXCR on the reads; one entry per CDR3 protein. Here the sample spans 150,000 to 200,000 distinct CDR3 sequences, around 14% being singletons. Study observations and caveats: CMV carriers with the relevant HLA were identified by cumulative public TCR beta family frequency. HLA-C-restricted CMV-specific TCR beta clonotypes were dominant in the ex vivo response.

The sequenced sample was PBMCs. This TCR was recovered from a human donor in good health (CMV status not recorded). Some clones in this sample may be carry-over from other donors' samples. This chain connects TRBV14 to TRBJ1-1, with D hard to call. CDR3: CASSVGLRAEAFF. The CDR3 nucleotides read TGTGCCAGCAGTGTTGGATTACGGGCTGAAGCTTTCTTT.